The 29 T cell receptor beta chains listed next were all sequenced from one sample in a study of T cells after yellow fever vaccination. TCRdb called the 5' RACE reads again in MiXCR, with one record for every CDR3 protein. The data show some 670,000 distinct CDR3 sequences, 12% seen once. The sample consisted of PBMCs, taken on the day of the yellow fever booster vaccination. All receptors come from a young man who received the YFV17D yellow fever vaccine.

This clonotype was observed a few times. One end of the junction is discordant with germline, which a read error may explain. This chain uses TRBV12-3 or TRBV12-4 with TRBJ2-2, with D perhaps TRBD1 or TRBD2 (6 bases each). This CDR3 region has 17 residues. In nucleotides, the CDR3 is TGTGCCAGCACTTTAGCAGGGGTAGCGGCGAACACCGGGGAGCTGTTTTTT. Its protein is CASTLAGVAANTGELFF.

This clonotype occurred a few times. The genes are TRBV27 and TRBJ2-7; the D gene is possibly TRBD2 (5 bases). CDR1 is MNHEY and CDR2 is SMNVEV in the germline V gene (reference sequence). V was trimmed by 3 bases and J by 0 bases, leaving 9 bases between them. CDR3 length: 14 amino acids. For the CDR3, the DNA is TGTGCCAGCAGTTTTCTCGGGAACTCCTACGAGCAGTACTTC. It yields the protein CASSFLGNSYEQYF.

The chain is built from TRBV11-2 and TRBJ2-3; tentatively, D is TRBD1 (5 bases). V lost 5 bases to trimming and J lost 0 bases, with 18 bases between them. This CDR3 spans 17 amino acids. The germline gives CDR1 SGHAT, CDR2 FQNNGV. The CDR3 is CASSTTETALSTDTQYF. Written as DNA, the CDR3 is TGTGCCAGCAGCACGACCGAGACAGCCCTTAGCACAGATACGCAGTATTTT.

This clonotype occurred a few times. J is TRBJ1-1 and V is TRBV20-1; TRBD1 is a possible D gene (5 bases). CDR3 length: 14 amino acids. The germline gives CDR1 DFQATT, CDR2 SNEGSKA (reference sequence). V was pared by 5 bases and J by 1 base, with 14 bases between. CDR3 sequence reads: CSAASGGGNTEAFF. The DNA of the CDR3 is TGCAGTGCTGCTAGTGGGGGGGGGAACACTGAAGCTTTCTTT.

The chain recombines TRBV10-2 with TRBJ2-2, with 7 bases matching TRBD1. Trimming removed 3 bases from V and 1 base from J; junction bases left unmatched: 8. The CDR3 runs 17 residues. Germline V lookup: CDR1 WSHSY, CDR2 SAAADI. The CDR3 DNA follows: TGCGCCAGCAGTGACCCCCCGAGACAGGGGAACACCGGGGAGCTGTTTTTT. As protein: CASSDPPRQGNTGELFF.

This clonotype was counted ten times or more. This chain joins TRBV28 and TRBJ1-1; D not certain. Germline V gives CDR1 MDHEN, CDR2 SYDVKM. The CDR3 totals 13 residues. Trimming pared 5 bases from V and 0 bases from J, leaving 7 bases between. The CDR3 sequence is CASSTPLNTEAFF. The CDR3 DNA reads as TGTGCCAGCAGTACCCCTTTGAACACTGAAGCTTTCTTT.

This clonotype has a count of ten or more. The chain links TRBV5-6 to TRBJ2-7; 8 nucleotides match TRBD2. From germline, CDR1 is SGHDT and CDR2 YYEEEE. Trimming took 2 bases from V and 3 from J; bases not matched to a gene: 1. The CDR3 length is 13 residues. CDR3 region: CASSFTSGYEQYF. The CDR3 nucleotides read TGTGCCAGCAGCTTTACTAGCGGCTACGAGCAGTACTTC.

The V gene is TRBV20-1, the J gene TRBJ2-7, with no clear D. Germline V lookup: CDR1 DFQATT, CDR2 SNEGSKA (reference sequence). The CDR3 is 13 amino acids. Trimming cost V 2 bases and J 2 bases, with 10 bases left between them. The CDR3 spells CSARLPGTYEQYF. As DNA, the CDR3 is TGCAGTGCTAGATTGCCAGGTACCTACGAGCAGTACTTC.

The chain couples TRBV9 to TRBJ2-2, with 12 bases lining up with TRBD2. Germline CDR1 SGDLS, CDR2 YYNGEE. J gave up 4 bases and V 0 bases, and 4 bases lay outside the gene matches. The CDR3 is 17 amino acids. CDR3 protein: CASSVGSTSGSTGELFF. CDR3 sequence (DNA): TGTGCCAGCAGCGTAGGATCGACTAGCGGGAGCACCGGGGAGCTGTTTTTT.

The chain employs TRBV12-3 or TRBV12-4 and TRBJ2-3; D perhaps matches TRBD2 (5 bases). Trimming removed 3 bases at V and 4 bases at J, with 29 bases between. This CDR3 comprises 20 residues. CDR3 nucleotide sequence: TGTGCCAGCAGTTTCGGACTCAGACCCGATCCCCTAAGCATCGCAGATACGCAGTATTTT. Its translation: CASSFGLRPDPLSIADTQYF.

The chain combines TRBV7-8 with TRBJ2-4, with D tentatively TRBD2 (6 bases). The CDR3 consists of 17 residues. Germline CDR1 and CDR2: SGHVS and FQNEAQ. Trimming removed 2 bases from V and 0 bases from J, with 14 bases in between. CDR3 amino acids: CASSLFWDSPAKNIQYF. CDR3 in DNA: TGTGCCAGCAGCTTATTCTGGGACTCCCCAGCCAAAAACATTCAGTACTTC.

This clonotype was observed a few times. The rearrangement uses TRBV10-1 and TRBJ1-1, with D uncertain. The CDR3 runs to 11 residues. V gave up 8 bases and J gave up 7 bases, with 11 bases separating them. From germline, CDR1 is WNHNN and CDR2 SYGVQD (reference sequence). CDR3 sequence reads: CASRGTGEAFF. CDR3 DNA sequence: TGCGCCAGCCGAGGAACGGGTGAAGCTTTCTTT.

This sequence joins TRBV21-1 and TRBJ1-5. TRBV21-1 is tagged as a pseudogene. CDR3 size: 15 residues. The CDR3 loop reads CASSKAPLRDQPQHF. The DNA for the CDR3 is TGTGCCAGCAGCAAAGCTCCACTGAGGGATCAGCCCCAGCATTTT.

The rearrangement uses TRBV6-5 and TRBJ1-1; D remains ambiguous. The germline gives CDR1 MNHEY, CDR2 SVGAGI. Trimming stripped 4 bases from V and 1 base from J, with 13 bases between. The CDR3 is made up of 15 amino acids. The CDR3 protein is CASSSDTGRNTEAFF. The CDR3 region has the DNA TGTGCCAGCAGTTCCGACACTGGACGGAACACTGAAGCTTTCTTT.

Many counts were recorded for this clonotype. This chain connects TRBV12-3 or TRBV12-4 to TRBJ1-2, with D uncertain. The CDR3 loop spans 14 amino acids. Trimming took 1 base from V and 2 from J, leaving 8 bases between them. The CDR3 DNA sequence: TGTGCCAGCAGTTTAGGGGCCACGAACTATGGCTACACCTTC. This translates into CASSLGATNYGYTF.

The chain recombines TRBV12-3 or TRBV12-4 with TRBJ2-1, with 7 bases lining up with TRBD1. V was pared by 5 bases and J by 8 bases, with 12 bases of the junction left unmatched. The CDR3 loop spans 15 amino acids. CDR3 nucleotides: TGTGCCAGCAGTCCCGGGAACAGGGGTGTCTATGAGCAGTTCTTC. Translating gives CASSPGNRGVYEQFF.

The chain joins TRBV5-1 to TRBJ2-2; D not resolved. Trimming shortened V by 1 base and J by 5 bases, and 12 bases separated the two germline ends. CDR1 is SGHRS and CDR2 is YFSETQ in the germline V gene. This CDR3 has 15 amino acids. CDR3 bases: TGCGCCAGCAGCTTGAGTCTGACTCAGACCGGGGAGCTGTTTTTT. As protein: CASSLSLTQTGELFF. The full variable domain, its missing parts supplied by reference TRBV5-1 and TRBJ2-2, is KAGVTQTPRYLIKTRGQQVTLSCSPISGHRSVSWYQQTPGQGLQFLFEYFSETQRNKGNFPGRFSGRQFSNSRSEMNVSTLELGDSALYLCASSLSLTQTGELFFGEGSRLTVL.

This rearrangement joins TRBV7-9 to TRBJ2-1, with TRBD2 matching over 10 bases. This CDR3 contains 15 residues. CDR1 is SEHNR, CDR2 FQNEAQ, per germline (reference sequence). J was trimmed by 8 bases and V by 0 bases; bases with no gene match: 4. The CDR3 reads CASSLALAGAYEQFF. CDR3 nucleotide sequence: TGTGCCAGCAGCTTAGCCCTAGCGGGAGCATATGAGCAGTTCTTC.

The V call is TRBV20-1, the J call TRBJ2-7, with unresolved D. Deletions cut 3 bases from V and 7 bases from J, with 7 bases between. The CDR3 length is 10 residues. CDR1 is DFQATT, CDR2 SNEGSKA, per germline (reference sequence). CDR3 sequence: CSASGLEQYF. The CDR3 coding sequence is TGCAGTGCTAGCGGGCTTGAGCAGTACTTC.

The chain is built from TRBV12-3 or TRBV12-4 and TRBJ1-1; 7 bases align to TRBD1. The length of the CDR3 is 14 residues. V was clipped by 5 bases and J by 4 bases; unmatched bases: 7. The CDR3 loop reads CASSPAQGITEAFF. The CDR3 DNA follows: TGTGCCAGCAGTCCAGCACAGGGGATCACTGAAGCTTTCTTT.

The chain recombines TRBV4-3 with TRBJ2-5; 9 bases match TRBD1. J gave up 4 bases and V 5 bases, and 8 bases lay outside the gene matches. The CDR3 is made up of 15 amino acids. Germline V gene lookup returns CDR1 LGHNA and CDR2 YSLEER. In DNA form, the CDR3 reads TGCGCCAGCAGCTACTTGGGACAGGGTGCAGAGACCCAGTACTTC. This codes for CASSYLGQGAETQYF.

This clonotype was detected a few times. The genes are TRBV4-2 and TRBJ2-4; D is perhaps TRBD2 (5 bases). CDR1 is LGHNA, CDR2 YNFKEQ, per germline. V was trimmed by 1 base and J by 6 bases, leaving 16 bases between them. The CDR3 contains 16 residues. CDR3 protein: CASSQASPSIGNIQYF. CDR3 nucleotide sequence: TGTGCCAGCAGCCAAGCCTCACCTAGCATAGGAAACATTCAGTACTTC.

This clonotype came up a few times. The chain recombines TRBV29-1 with TRBJ2-1; 7 bases fit TRBD2. This CDR3 contains 12 residues. Unmatched junction bases numbered 4, after V lost 6 bases and J lost 5 bases. Per the germline V gene, CDR1 is SQVTM and CDR2 is ANQGSEA. The CDR3 sequence: CSVAGSNNEQFF. CDR3 nucleotides: TGCAGCGTAGCGGGATCTAACAATGAGCAGTTCTTC.

This rearrangement joins TRBV7-9 to TRBJ2-5; 9 bases agree with TRBD2. The junction had 8 bases not matched to a gene; V was cut back by 5 bases and J by 4 bases. Germline V gene lookup returns CDR1 SEHNR and CDR2 FQNEAQ (reference sequence). CDR3 size: 15 residues. This CDR3 reads CASSQIAGVGETQYF. In DNA form, the CDR3 reads TGTGCCAGCAGCCAGATAGCGGGAGTTGGAGAGACCCAGTACTTC.

V usage is TRBV7-2 and J usage is TRBJ2-2; D not certain. The CDR3 spans 14 residues. The germline V gene has CDR1 SGHTA and CDR2 FQGNSA. The ends were cut back, 1 base at V and 5 bases at J, with 8 bases in the middle. CDR3 sequence reads: CASSLGVETGELFF. CDR3 DNA sequence: TGTGCCAGCAGCTTAGGGGTGGAGACCGGGGAGCTGTTTTTT.

The chain carries TRBV30 and TRBJ1-1, with 9 bases that match TRBD1. V was pared by 1 base and J by 6 bases, with 9 bases of the junction left unmatched. Looked up from germline, CDR1 is GTSNPN and CDR2 is SVGIG (reference sequence). This CDR3 is 15 amino acids long. The CDR3 loop reads CAWSDPDRGTAEAFF. CDR3 DNA sequence: TGTGCCTGGAGTGACCCAGACAGGGGGACGGCTGAAGCTTTCTTT. Together with reference TRBV30 and TRBJ1-1, the CDR3 gives the full variable domain: SQTIHQWPATLVQPVGSPLSLECTVEGTSNPNLYWYRQAAGRGLQLLFYSVGIGQISSEVPQNLSASRPQDRQFILSSKKLLLSDSGFYLCAWSDPDRGTAEAFFGQGTRLTVV.

V and J are TRBV4-3 and TRBJ1-6; D is uncertain. The ends were cut back, 0 bases at V and 9 bases at J, with 9 bases in the middle. This CDR3 region has 14 residues. CDR1 is LGHNA and CDR2 is YSLEER in the germline V gene. The CDR3 protein is CASSQDQKASPLHF. CDR3 bases: TGCGCCAGCAGCCAAGATCAAAAAGCTTCACCCCTCCACTTT.

CDR3 DNA sequence: TGTGCCAGCCACCCCGGGGCTGGGGCCAACGTCCTGACTTTC. Translating gives CASHPGAGANVLTF. This rearrangement joins TRBV28 to TRBJ2-6, with a weak D call TRBD2 (5 bases). Germline V lookup: CDR1 MDHEN, CDR2 SYDVKM. The ends were cut back, 8 bases at V and 2 bases at J, with 10 bases in the middle. The CDR3 loop spans 14 amino acids.

The rearrangement links TRBV20-1 to TRBJ2-1, with no clear D. CDR1 and CDR2 (germline): DFQATT, SNEGSKA (reference sequence). This CDR3 is built from 11 residues. The V and J ends lost 6 bases and 8 bases respectively, with 11 bases between them. CDR3 protein: CSASEPDEQFF. CDR3 DNA sequence: TGCAGTGCGTCCGAGCCGGATGAGCAGTTCTTC.